This T cell receptor (beta chain) emerged from a study of OX40 agonist ivuxolimab in advanced cancers. Clones were sequenced by immunoSEQ multiplex PCR, and TCRdb holds only the in-frame ones, with some missing. The sample records about 120,000 clones, roughly nine tenths being singletons. The CDR3 consists of 17 residues. The V and J genes are TRBV12-1 and TRBJ2-1; the table calls TRBD1, which could not be checked here. TRBV12-1 represents a pseudogene. This sequence was found in an adult with an advanced solid tumor such as melanoma, head and neck, liver or kidney cancer. Sequenced here: CD4+ or CD8+ T cells sorted from blood, sampled in a trial of the OX40 agonist ivuxolimab. CDR3 in DNA: TGTGCCAGCAGCTCTCAATCACAGAAGAGCTCCTACAATGAGCAGTTCTTC. Translation gives CASSSQSQKSSYNEQFF.